Sequencing of this TCR beta chain was carried out in a study of blood T cell repertoires in COVID-19. Study-wide context: The United States, Italy and Spain were the sources of the acute and convalescent COVID-19 samples. T cells, B-cell-depleted T cells, or PBMCs supplied cDNA or gDNA.

Seattle's enrolled individuals joined amid active infection and were then monitored longitudinally. Per the germline V gene, CDR1 is KGHSH and CDR2 is LQKENI. The CDR3 has 12 residues. The ends were cut back, 6 bases at V and 5 bases at J, with 7 bases in the middle. In the study's own analysis: Nucleated cell counts were estimated from reference gene primer amplification. The protocol was immunoSEQ multiplex PCR, while the TCRdb copy is restricted to in-frame clones and leaves out a portion. V and J calls and clone size follow that table, whereas D and trimming were derived from the DNA. The table has 160,000 or so clones, 93% seen once.

Source material: peripheral blood. This sequence originates from an older woman with COVID-19, enrolled during active disease. The chain joins TRBV18 to TRBJ1-4; no definite D call. CDR3 sequence: CASSNENEKLFF. CDR3 nucleotide sequence: TGTGCCAGCTCTAACGAGAATGAAAAACTGTTTTTT.